This entry features one T cell receptor beta chain sequence. Antigen specificity is unknown. This sample is part of a study of beta chain features in type 1 diabetes. Overall study context: The patient and healthy donor groups were comparable for age, gender and cell yields.

Whole-study findings and limits: Shortening that was moderate but significant affected the TCRB CDR3s of Type 1 diabetes patients in all four CD4+ subsets. Sequencing of cDNA might inflate the share of cells that strongly express TCR.

Every isolated RNA sample was fully reverse transcribed, so sequencing captured expressed TCRB transcripts. Sequenced by immunoSEQ multiplex PCR; TCRdb stores in-frame clones only, minus some. The sample shows approximately 170,000 clones, 7% to 9% of them seen only once. Germline CDR1 MNHNS, CDR2 SASEGT. The CDR3 sequence is 15 residues long. The junction had 4 bases not matched to a gene; V was cut back by 4 bases and J by 5 bases. Sequencing was performed on central memory CD4+ T cells from blood. The clonotype was recovered from a man aged 18 to 30 with type 1 diabetes. The V and J genes are TRBV6-1 and TRBJ2-5; TRBD2 matches at 13 bases. For the CDR3, the DNA is TGTGCCAGCAGTGGTGGGACTAGCGGGGAGGAGACCCAGTACTTC. Translating gives CASSGGTSGEETQYF.